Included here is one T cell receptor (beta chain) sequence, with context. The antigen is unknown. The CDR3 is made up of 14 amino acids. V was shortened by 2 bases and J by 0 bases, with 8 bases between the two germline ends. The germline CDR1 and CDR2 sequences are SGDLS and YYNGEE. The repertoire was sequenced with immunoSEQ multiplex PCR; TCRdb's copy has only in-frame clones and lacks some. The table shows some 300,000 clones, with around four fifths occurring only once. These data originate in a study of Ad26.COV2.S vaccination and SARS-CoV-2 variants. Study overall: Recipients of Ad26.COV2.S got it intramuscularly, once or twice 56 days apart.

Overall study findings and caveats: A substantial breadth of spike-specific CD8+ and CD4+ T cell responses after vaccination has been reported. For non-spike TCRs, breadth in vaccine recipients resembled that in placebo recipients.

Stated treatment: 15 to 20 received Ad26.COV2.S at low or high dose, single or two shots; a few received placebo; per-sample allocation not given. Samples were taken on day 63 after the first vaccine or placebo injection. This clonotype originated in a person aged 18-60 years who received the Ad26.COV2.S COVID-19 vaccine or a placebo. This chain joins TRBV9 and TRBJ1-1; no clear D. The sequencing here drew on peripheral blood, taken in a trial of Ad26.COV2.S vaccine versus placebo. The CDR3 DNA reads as TGTGCCAGCAGCGTGGGTCTTCTGAACACTGAAGCTTTCTTT. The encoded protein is CASSVGLLNTEAFF.